In this sample, the clone carrying this T cell receptor beta chain turned up once. The target antigen is unknown. TCRdb's table, derived via immunoSEQ multiplex PCR, lists solely in-frame clones and lacks some. This table holds 120,000 or so clones, around 90% found once. CDR3 length: 14 residues. The J segment lost 2 bases and the V segment lost 6 bases, leaving 6 bases of the junction unmatched. Germline assignment: CDR1 LNHDA and CDR2 SQIVND (reference sequence). This record comes from a study of cytomegalovirus exposure and HLA in healthy donors. Regarding the study as a whole: While the bulk of TCR sequences proved rare, some public TCRs turned up in many donors. It was reportedly the case that the classifier diagnosed cytomegalovirus status with high specificity and sensitivity.

The chain is built from TRBV19 and TRBJ2-7; 8 nucleotides match TRBD2. The source of this sequence is a woman aged 18 to 35 in good health and CMV-seronegative. Sequencing was carried out using PBMCs. The chain's CDR3 is CASSPTSGAYEQYF. The CDR3 DNA is TGTGCCAGTAGCCCAACTAGCGGCGCCTACGAGCAGTACTTC. The full variable domain, rest sourced from reference TRBV19 and TRBJ2-7, is DGGITQSPKYLFRKEGQNVTLSCEQNLNHDAMYWYRQDPGQGLRLIYYSQIVNDFQKGDIAEGYSVSREKKESFPLTVTSAQKNPTAFYLCASSPTSGAYEQYFGPGTRLTVT.